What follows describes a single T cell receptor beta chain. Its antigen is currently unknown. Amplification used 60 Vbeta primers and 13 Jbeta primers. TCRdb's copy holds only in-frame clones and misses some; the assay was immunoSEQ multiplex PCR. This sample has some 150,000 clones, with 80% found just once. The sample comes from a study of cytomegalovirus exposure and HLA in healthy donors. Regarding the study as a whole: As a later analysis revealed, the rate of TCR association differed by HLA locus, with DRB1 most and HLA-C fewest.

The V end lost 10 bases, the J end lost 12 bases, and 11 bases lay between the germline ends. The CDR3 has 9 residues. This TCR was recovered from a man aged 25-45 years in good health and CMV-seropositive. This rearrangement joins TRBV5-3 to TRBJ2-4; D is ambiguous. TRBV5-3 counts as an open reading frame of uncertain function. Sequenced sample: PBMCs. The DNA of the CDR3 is TGTGCCTTTTGCCCGGGTCAGTACTTC. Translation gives CAFCPGQYF.